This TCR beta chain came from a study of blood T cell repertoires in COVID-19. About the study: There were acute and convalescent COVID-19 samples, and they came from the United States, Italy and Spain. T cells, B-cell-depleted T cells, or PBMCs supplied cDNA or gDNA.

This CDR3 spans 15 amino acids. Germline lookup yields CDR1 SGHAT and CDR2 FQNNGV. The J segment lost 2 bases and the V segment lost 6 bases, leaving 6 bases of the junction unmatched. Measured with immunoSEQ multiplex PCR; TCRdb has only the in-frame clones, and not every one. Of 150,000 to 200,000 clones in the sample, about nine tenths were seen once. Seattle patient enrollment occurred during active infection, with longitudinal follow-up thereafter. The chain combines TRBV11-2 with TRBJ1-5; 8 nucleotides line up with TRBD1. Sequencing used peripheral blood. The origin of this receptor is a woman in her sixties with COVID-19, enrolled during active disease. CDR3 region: CASSRTGGGNQPQHF. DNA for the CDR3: TGTGCCAGCAGTCGTACAGGGGGAGGCAATCAGCCCCAGCATTTT.